Shown below are 28 T cell receptor beta chains from a single sample sequenced in a study of tumor-infiltrating lymphocytes in oesophageal squamous cell carcinoma. Using its own MiXCR run on the reads, TCRdb lists one record per CDR3 protein. Of 12,000 or so distinct CDR3 sequences in the sample, 58% were seen once. Sequenced sample: blood. The origin of the receptors is a female donor with esophageal squamous cell carcinoma.

Only a few counts were recorded for this clonotype. The chain recombines TRBV14 with TRBJ2-6; 8 bases match TRBD2. Per the germline V gene, CDR1 is SGHDN and CDR2 is FVKESK. After removal of 3 bases from V and 0 bases from J, the junction contained 4 bases not matched to a gene. This CDR3 has 17 amino acids. The CDR3 reads CASSHLAGTSGANVLTF. In DNA, the CDR3 is TGTGCCAGCAGCCATTTAGCGGGGACCTCTGGGGCCAACGTCCTGACTTTC.

This sequence joins TRBV7-4 and TRBJ2-3; the match to TRBD1 covers 10 bases. The J call may be mistaken, given a closer DNA end match to TRBJ2-7. The CDR3 runs to 15 residues. Germline CDR1 SGHVT, CDR2 SQSDAQ. The CDR3, as DNA: TGTGCCAGCAGCTTCCGGGACAGGGGAGGAGGCGAGCAGTACTTC. It specifies CASSFRDRGGGEQYF.

Here the CDR3 reads CASSLESASYNEQYF. Written as DNA, the CDR3 is TGTGCCAGCAGCTTAGAGTCGGCTTCCTACAATGAGCAGTACTTC. The chain uses TRBV7-2 and TRBJ2-5, with D unclear. Trimming took 1 base from V and 11 from J, leaving 20 bases between them. In germline, CDR1 is SGHTA, CDR2 FQGNSA. This CDR3 is 15 amino acids long.

The genes are TRBV19 and TRBJ1-2; 7 nucleotides align to TRBD1. V was pared by 6 bases and J by 2 bases, with 3 bases of the junction left unmatched. Per germline, CDR1 LNHDA and CDR2 SQIVND (reference sequence). This CDR3 has 13 residues. As DNA, the CDR3 is TGTGCCAGTAGAAGCAGGGGGAACTATGGCTACACCTTC. Protein sequence: CASRSRGNYGYTF.

The V and J genes are TRBV7-3 and TRBJ2-5; 7 bases line up with TRBD2. The closer fit of TRBJ2-1 to the DNA end suggests the J call may be wrong. The CDR3 is 12 amino acids. In germline, CDR1 is SGHTA, CDR2 FQGTGA. The CDR3 spells CASSGLDNEQFF. The CDR3 nucleotides read TGTGCCAGCAGCGGACTAGACAATGAGCAGTTCTTC.

This chain links TRBV19 with TRBJ2-5; the D gene is possibly TRBD1 (6 bases). CDR3 length: 15 residues. Per the germline V gene, CDR1 is LNHDA and CDR2 is SQIVND (reference sequence). The ends were cut back, 0 bases at V and 8 bases at J, with 16 bases in the middle. CDR3 protein: CASSIDAGAWQTQYF. CDR3 DNA sequence: TGTGCCAGTAGTATAGATGCAGGGGCCTGGCAAACCCAGTACTTC.

The genes are TRBV7-6 and TRBJ2-3; TRBD1 matches at 11 bases. J lost 2 bases, V lost 1 base, and 8 bases had no gene match. Germline-derived CDR1 and CDR2 are SGHVS and FNYEAQ. The length of the CDR3 is 18 residues. The CDR3 spells CASSLGWTGGVYTDTQYF. The CDR3 DNA reads as TGTGCCAGCAGCTTAGGGTGGACAGGGGGCGTCTACACAGATACGCAGTATTTT.

The chain is built from TRBV7-3 and TRBJ2-1; 15 nucleotides agree with TRBD2. The J call may be wrong; the DNA end is better matched by TRBJ2-5. The CDR3 is 17 residues long. Germline lookup yields CDR1 SGHTA and CDR2 FQGTGA. The CDR3 here is CASSLTGGLAGGETQYF. DNA for the CDR3: TGTGCCAGCAGCTTAACGGGGGGACTAGCGGGAGGCGAGACCCAGTACTTC.

In this sample, this clonotype turned up a few times. The J gene is TRBJ2-3, the V gene TRBV12-5; 11 bases fit TRBD2. The CDR3 spans 17 residues. Per germline, CDR1 LGHNT and CDR2 FRNRAP. The trim removed 0 bases at V and 1 base at J, leaving 3 bases unmatched. The chain's CDR3 is CASGLVLAGGRTDTQYF. CDR3 coding DNA: TGTGCTAGTGGTTTGGTTCTAGCGGGGGGCCGCACAGATACGCAGTATTTT.

The chain employs TRBV11-3 and TRBJ2-3; the D is unclear. The J call is in doubt because the DNA end fits TRBJ1-1 better. The CDR3 spans 13 residues. Germline values: CDR1 SGHNT, CDR2 YENEEA. CDR3 nucleotide sequence: TGTGCCAGCAGCTTAGGGGAGAGAACTGAAGCTTTCTTT. Protein: CASSLGERTEAFF.

This clonotype was seen only a few times. The chain joins TRBV6-1 to TRBJ1-4, with D tentatively TRBD1 (6 bases). Trimming shortened V by 8 bases and J by 8 bases, and 15 bases separated the two germline ends. The CDR3 sequence is 13 residues long. The germline CDR1 and CDR2 sequences are MNHNS and SASEGT. Here the CDR3 reads CASGAGAGEKLFF. The CDR3 nucleotides are TGTGCCAGCGGAGCGGGGGCTGGGGAAAAACTGTTTTTT.

This clonotype appeared a few times. This sequence joins TRBV7-2 and TRBJ2-1, with 11 bases fitting TRBD2. The better agreement between TRBJ2-5 and the DNA end casts doubt on the J call. This CDR3 has 15 residues. CDR1 and CDR2 from the germline V gene are SGHTA and FQGNSA. In nucleotides, the CDR3 is TGTGCCAGCAGCTTAGCAACTAGCGGGGGAGAGACCCAGTACTTC. Protein: CASSLATSGGETQYF.

Turning to this clonotype: This is likely a read error, given that the CDR3 carries no conserved phenylalanine or tryptophan at its end. It is unclear where the CDR3 begins or ends on the DNA, so no DNA is shown, and the CDR3 is as TCRdb lists it. The gene calls are TRBV7-6 and TRBJ2-3; whether TRBD1, the table's D call, matches the DNA was not checked. The CDR3 has 17 residues if both end residues are counted. Germline CDR1 is SGHVS and CDR2 is FNYEAQ. The CDR3 here is CASSNRDRGSYEQYFGP.

The V gene is TRBV7-3, the J gene TRBJ2-3; 10 nucleotides line up with TRBD2. Germline loops: CDR1 SGHTA, CDR2 FQGTGA. V trimming: 5 bases; J trimming: 2 bases; junction bases outside the gene matches: 7. There are 16 residues in the CDR3. This CDR3 reads CASSGLAGVFTDTQYF. CDR3 nucleotides: TGTGCCAGCAGCGGCCTAGCGGGGGTTTTCACAGATACGCAGTATTTT.

This chain joins TRBV6-1 and TRBJ2-5; 10 nucleotides align to TRBD2. The tail of the sequence fits TRBJ2-7 better, so the J call may be wrong. Germline loops: CDR1 MNHNS, CDR2 SASEGT. The CDR3 runs 16 residues. The CDR3 region has the DNA TGTGCCAGCAGGACTACAATAGCGGGAGGATCCTACGAGCAGTACTTC. Its protein product is CASRTTIAGGSYEQYF.

The chain couples TRBV28 to TRBJ2-1; 9 bases fit TRBD1. The DNA end is more similar to TRBJ2-7, so the J call may be wrong. This CDR3 spans 14 amino acids. CDR1 is MDHEN, CDR2 SYDVKM, per germline. The CDR3 protein is CASRLYRGHNEQYF. The CDR3 DNA is TGTGCCAGCAGGCTTTACAGGGGGCACAATGAGCAGTACTTC.

The rearrangement uses TRBV7-6 and TRBJ2-3; D is possibly TRBD2 (5 bases). Germline-derived CDR1 and CDR2 are SGHVS and FNYEAQ. There are 13 residues in the CDR3. V was pared by 5 bases and J by 14 bases, with 20 bases between. CDR3 sequence reads: CASSKRNPGELYF. CDR3 nucleotides: TGTGCCAGCAGCAAACGGAATCCCGGGGAGCTGTATTTT.

The gene calls are TRBV7-6 and TRBJ2-5, with a tentative D call TRBD1 (5 bases). The closer fit of TRBJ2-7 to the DNA end suggests the J call may be wrong. CDR1 and CDR2 from the germline V gene are SGHVS and FNYEAQ. CDR3 length equals 17 residues. CDR3: CASSFGAEFWKPYEQYF. CDR3 nucleotide sequence: TGTGCCAGCAGCTTTGGGGCCGAATTCTGGAAGCCCTACGAGCAGTACTTC.

In this sample, this clonotype turned up a few times. V usage is TRBV27 and J usage is TRBJ2-3, with 9 bases lining up with TRBD2. The junction had 5 bases not matched to a gene; V was cut back by 7 bases and J by 3 bases. Germline V gene sequence: CDR1 MNHEY, CDR2 SMNVEV (reference sequence). CDR3 length: 14 amino acids. CDR3 bases: TGTGCCAGCAAACCTGGACTAGCGACAGATACGCAGTATTTT. This encodes CASKPGLATDTQYF.

This clonotype was observed a handful of times. The chain couples TRBV7-8 to TRBJ2-4; D gene ambiguous. Near its end, the DNA agrees better with TRBJ2-7, so the J call may be wrong. The CDR3 spans 13 residues. CDR1 SGHVS and CDR2 FQNEAQ come from the germline V gene. CDR3 loop: CASESLSSDEQYF. In nucleotides, the CDR3 is TGTGCCAGCGAGTCCCTTAGTTCGGACGAGCAGTACTTC.

This rearrangement joins TRBV6-5 to TRBJ2-6; D unclear. The CDR3 loop spans 16 amino acids. The germline CDR1 and CDR2 sequences are MNHEY and SVGAGI. The V end lost 6 bases, the J end lost 1 base, and 13 bases lay between the germline ends. CDR3 bases: TGTGCCAGCAGACTCAAGCCTAGGTCTGGGGCCAACGTCCTGACTTTC. This codes for CASRLKPRSGANVLTF.

J is TRBJ2-4 and V is TRBV6-1, with 10 bases that match TRBD2. There are 15 residues in the CDR3. Germline V CDR1 and CDR2: MNHNS, SASEGT. J gave up 8 bases and V 2 bases, and 6 bases lay outside the gene matches. CDR3 protein: CASSEPASGSDIQYF. The CDR3 DNA sequence: TGTGCCAGCAGTGAACCGGCTAGCGGGAGTGACATTCAGTACTTC.

The V gene is TRBV7-2, the J gene TRBJ2-5, with D possibly being TRBD1 (5 bases). CDR3 length equals 13 residues. The germline V gene encodes CDR1 SGHTA and CDR2 FQGNSA. V lost 1 base, J lost 5 bases, and 8 bases lay in between. The CDR3 sequence: CASSLVSGETQYF. DNA for the CDR3: TGTGCCAGCAGCTTAGTATCAGGGGAGACCCAGTACTTC.

Only a few counts were recorded for this clonotype. The chain couples TRBV7-2 to TRBJ2-7; unclear D gene. Trimming took 0 bases from V and 2 from J, leaving 8 bases between them. This CDR3 spans 14 amino acids. Germline CDR1 reads SGHTA; CDR2 reads FQGNSA. For the CDR3, the DNA is TGTGCCAGCAGCTTAGCGAGGTCCACCTACGAGCAGTACTTC. Amino acid sequence: CASSLARSTYEQYF.

This clonotype occurred a few times. J is TRBJ2-3 and V is TRBV27, with a possible D match to TRBD2 (7 bases). V lost 7 bases and J 5 bases, leaving 19 bases between the germline ends. This CDR3 spans 15 amino acids. The germline V gene has CDR1 MNHEY and CDR2 SMNVEV (reference sequence). The CDR3 sequence: CASTGWDRGGDTQYF. CDR3 DNA sequence: TGTGCCAGCACGGGTTGGGATAGGGGGGGAGATACGCAGTATTTT.

DNA for the CDR3: TGTGCCAGCAGCTTAACAACAAAACCCTCCTACGAGCAGTACTTC. Translating gives CASSLTTKPSYEQYF. The gene calls are TRBV7-2 and TRBJ2-7, with unresolved D. The CDR3 is 15 residues long. Germline-derived CDR1 and CDR2 are SGHTA and FQGNSA. The V end lost 2 bases, the J end lost 0 bases, and 11 bases lay between the germline ends.

V usage is TRBV2 and J usage is TRBJ1-5, with D maybe TRBD1 (6 bases). Germline V gene data show CDR1 as SNHLY and CDR2 as FYNNEI. This CDR3 spans 14 amino acids. Trimming stripped 6 bases from V and 0 bases from J, with 9 bases between. The CDR3 protein is CASRQGASNQPQHF. The CDR3 coding sequence is TGTGCCAGCAGACAGGGAGCTAGCAATCAGCCCCAGCATTTT.

This clonotype was counted many times. This chain joins TRBV5-8 and TRBJ1-2; D not certain. Trimming removed 2 bases at V and 6 bases at J, with 11 bases between. The germline CDR1 and CDR2 sequences are SGHTS and YDEGEE. This CDR3 is 13 amino acids long. CDR3 coding DNA: TGTGCCAGCAGCTTAGGGAGGTCGGATGGCTACACCTTC. Translated: CASSLGRSDGYTF. Drawing the rest from reference TRBV5-8 and TRBJ1-2, the complete variable domain is EAGVTQSPTHLIKTRGQQATLRCSPISGHTSVYWYQQALGLGLQFLLWYDEGEERNRGNFPPRFSGRQFPNYSSELNVNALELEDSALYLCASSLGRSDGYTFGSGTRLTVV.